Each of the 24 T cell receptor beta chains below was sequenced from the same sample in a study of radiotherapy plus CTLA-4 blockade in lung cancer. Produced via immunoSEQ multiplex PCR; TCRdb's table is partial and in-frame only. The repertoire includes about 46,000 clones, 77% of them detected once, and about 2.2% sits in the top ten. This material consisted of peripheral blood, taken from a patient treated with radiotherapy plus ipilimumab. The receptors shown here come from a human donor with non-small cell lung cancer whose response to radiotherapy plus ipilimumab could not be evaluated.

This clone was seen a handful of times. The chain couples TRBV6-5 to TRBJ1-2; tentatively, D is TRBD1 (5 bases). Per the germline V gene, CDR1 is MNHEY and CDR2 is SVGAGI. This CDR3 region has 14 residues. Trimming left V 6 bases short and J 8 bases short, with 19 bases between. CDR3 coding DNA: TGTGCCAGCAGACTCGGGACTGCCTCAAGGGGCTACACCTTC. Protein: CASRLGTASRGYTF.

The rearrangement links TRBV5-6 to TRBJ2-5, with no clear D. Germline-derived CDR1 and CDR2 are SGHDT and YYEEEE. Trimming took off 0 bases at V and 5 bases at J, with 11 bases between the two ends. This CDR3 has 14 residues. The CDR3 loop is CASSLDADGETQYF. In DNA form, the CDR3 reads TGTGCCAGCAGCTTGGACGCCGACGGGGAGACCCAGTACTTC. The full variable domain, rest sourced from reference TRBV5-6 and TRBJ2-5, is DAGVTQSPTHLIKTRGQQVTLRCSPKSGHDTVSWYQQALGQGPQFIFQYYEEEERQRGNFPDRFSGHQFPNYSSELNVNALLLGDSALYLCASSLDADGETQYFGPGTRLLVL.

The CDR3 region has the DNA TGTGCCAGCAGTCCCGACGGAGGGAACACAGATACGCAGTATTTT. Its protein is CASSPDGGNTDTQYF. V usage is TRBV6-4 and J usage is TRBJ2-3, with D possibly matching TRBD2 (6 bases). The V gene lost 5 bases and the J gene lost 2 bases, with 14 bases spanning the gap. The germline V gene has CDR1 MRHNA and CDR2 SNTAGT. This CDR3 spans 15 amino acids.

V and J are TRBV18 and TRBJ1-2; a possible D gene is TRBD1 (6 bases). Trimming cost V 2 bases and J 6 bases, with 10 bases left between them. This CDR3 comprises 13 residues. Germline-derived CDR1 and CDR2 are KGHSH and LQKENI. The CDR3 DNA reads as TGTGCCAGCTCACCAGGCAGGGACAATGGCTACACCTTC. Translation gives CASSPGRDNGYTF.

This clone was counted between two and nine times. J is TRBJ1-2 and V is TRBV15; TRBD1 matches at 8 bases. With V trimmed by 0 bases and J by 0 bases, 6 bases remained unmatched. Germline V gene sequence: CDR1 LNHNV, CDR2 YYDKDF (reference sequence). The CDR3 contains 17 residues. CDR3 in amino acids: CATSRDADRDPNYGYTF. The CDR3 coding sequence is TGTGCCACCAGCAGAGATGCGGACAGGGACCCTAACTATGGCTACACCTTC.

CDR3 sequence reads: CASSPLASGTYEQYF. CDR3 in DNA: TGCGCCAGCAGCCCACTAGCATCGGGGACCTACGAGCAGTACTTC. This chain links TRBV5-1 with TRBJ2-7; D perhaps matches TRBD2 (6 bases). Germline-derived CDR1 and CDR2 are SGHRS and YFSETQ. CDR3 length equals 15 residues. Between the trimmed V and J ends, which lost 4 bases and 2 bases, there was a span of 16 bases.

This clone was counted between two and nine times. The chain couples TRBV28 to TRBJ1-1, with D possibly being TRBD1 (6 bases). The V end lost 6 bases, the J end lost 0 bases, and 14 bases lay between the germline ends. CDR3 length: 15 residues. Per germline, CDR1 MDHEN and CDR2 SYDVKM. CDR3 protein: CASSLGGGVNTEAFF. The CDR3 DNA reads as TGTGCCAGCAGCCTAGGGGGTGGGGTGAACACTGAAGCTTTCTTT. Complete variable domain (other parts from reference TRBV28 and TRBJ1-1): DVKVTQSSRYLVKRTGEKVFLECVQDMDHENMFWYRQDPGLGLRLIYFSYDVKMKEKGDIPEGYSVSREKKERFSLILESASTNQTSMYLCASSLGGGVNTEAFFGQGTRLTVV.

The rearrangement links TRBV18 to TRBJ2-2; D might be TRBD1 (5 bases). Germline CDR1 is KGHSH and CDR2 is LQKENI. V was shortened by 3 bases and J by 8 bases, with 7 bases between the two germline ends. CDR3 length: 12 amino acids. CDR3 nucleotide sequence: TGTGCCAGCTCACCGCGGACAGGGGAGCTGTTTTTT. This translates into CASSPRTGELFF.

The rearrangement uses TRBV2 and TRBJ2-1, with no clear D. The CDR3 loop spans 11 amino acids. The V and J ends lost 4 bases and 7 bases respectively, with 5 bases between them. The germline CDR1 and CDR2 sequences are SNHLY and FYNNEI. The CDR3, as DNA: TGTGCCAGCAGTGCTAGGAATGAGCAGTTCTTC. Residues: CASSARNEQFF.

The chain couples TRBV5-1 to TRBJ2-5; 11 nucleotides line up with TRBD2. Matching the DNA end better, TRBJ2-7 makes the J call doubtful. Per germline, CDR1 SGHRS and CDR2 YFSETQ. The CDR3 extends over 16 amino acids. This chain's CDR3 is CASSETSGVSSYEQYF. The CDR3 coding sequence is TGCGCCAGCAGCGAGACTAGCGGGGTGAGCTCCTACGAGCAGTACTTC.

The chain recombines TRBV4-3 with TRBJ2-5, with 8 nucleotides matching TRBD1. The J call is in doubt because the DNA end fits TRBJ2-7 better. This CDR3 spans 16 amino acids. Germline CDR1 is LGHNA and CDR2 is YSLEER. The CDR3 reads CASSQGSGQGLYEQYF. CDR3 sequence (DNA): TGCGCCAGCAGCCAAGGTTCAGGACAGGGCCTCTACGAGCAGTACTTC.

In nucleotides, the CDR3 is TGTGCCAGCACCCCAGTGGAGGGCAACACTGAAGCTTTCTTT. Protein product: CASTPVEGNTEAFF. The chain couples TRBV27 to TRBJ1-1; no firm D call. Trimming shortened V by 7 bases and J by 2 bases, and 14 bases separated the two germline ends. In germline, CDR1 is MNHEY, CDR2 SMNVEV (reference sequence). CDR3 length equals 14 residues.

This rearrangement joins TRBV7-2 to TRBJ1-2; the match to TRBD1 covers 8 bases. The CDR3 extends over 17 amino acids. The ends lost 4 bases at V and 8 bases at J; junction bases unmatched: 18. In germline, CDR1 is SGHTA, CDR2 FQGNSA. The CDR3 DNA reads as TGTGCCAGCAGCTGGGGGGACAGGCCTACCGTTTCTAACGGCTACACCTTC. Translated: CASSWGDRPTVSNGYTF.

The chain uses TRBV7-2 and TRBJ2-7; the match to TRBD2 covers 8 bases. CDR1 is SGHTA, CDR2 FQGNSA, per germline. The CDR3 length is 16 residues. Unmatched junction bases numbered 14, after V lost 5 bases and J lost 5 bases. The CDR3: CASSARVGTSGNEQYF. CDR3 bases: TGTGCCAGCAGCGCTCGAGTGGGGACTAGTGGGAACGAGCAGTACTTC.

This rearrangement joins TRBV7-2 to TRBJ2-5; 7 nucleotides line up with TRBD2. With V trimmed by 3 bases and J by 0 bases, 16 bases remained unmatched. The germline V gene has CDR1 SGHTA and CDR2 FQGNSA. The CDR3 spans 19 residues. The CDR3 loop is CASSLLITRRGGDQETQYF. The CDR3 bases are TGTGCCAGCAGCTTGCTCATAACACGGCGGGGAGGGGACCAAGAGACCCAGTACTTC.

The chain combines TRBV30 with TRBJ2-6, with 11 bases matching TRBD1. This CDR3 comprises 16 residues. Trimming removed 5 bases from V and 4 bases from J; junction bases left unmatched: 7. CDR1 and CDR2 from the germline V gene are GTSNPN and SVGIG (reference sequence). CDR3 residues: CAWVRTGGRGANVLTF. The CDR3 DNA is TGTGCCTGGGTCCGGACAGGGGGCAGGGGGGCCAACGTCCTGACTTTC.

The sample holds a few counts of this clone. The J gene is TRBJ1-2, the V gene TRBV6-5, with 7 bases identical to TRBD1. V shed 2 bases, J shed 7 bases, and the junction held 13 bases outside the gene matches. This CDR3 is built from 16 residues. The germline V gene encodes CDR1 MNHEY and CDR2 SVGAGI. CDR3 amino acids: CASSYRGTGVGGGYTF. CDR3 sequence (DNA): TGTGCCAGCAGTTACCGAGGAACAGGGGTGGGGGGTGGCTACACCTTC.

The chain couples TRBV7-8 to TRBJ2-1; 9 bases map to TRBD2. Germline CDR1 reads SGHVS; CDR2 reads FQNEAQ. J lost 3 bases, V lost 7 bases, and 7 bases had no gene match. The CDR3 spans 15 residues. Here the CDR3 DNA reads TGTGCCAGCAACGGCGGGGGGGCCGGCTACAATGAGCAGTTCTTC. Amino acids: CASNGGGAGYNEQFF.

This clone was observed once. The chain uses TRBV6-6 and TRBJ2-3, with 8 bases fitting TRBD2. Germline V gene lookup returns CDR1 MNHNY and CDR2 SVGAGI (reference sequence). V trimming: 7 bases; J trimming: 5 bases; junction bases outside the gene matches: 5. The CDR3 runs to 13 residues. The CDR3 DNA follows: TGTGCCAGCACGGGGGGGCCCTTAGATACGCAGTATTTT. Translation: CASTGGPLDTQYF.

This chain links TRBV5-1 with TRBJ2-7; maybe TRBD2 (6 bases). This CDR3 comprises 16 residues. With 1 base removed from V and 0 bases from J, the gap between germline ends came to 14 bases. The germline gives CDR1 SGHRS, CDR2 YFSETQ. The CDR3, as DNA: TGCGCCAGCAGCTTGTTGGGGGGACGTAACTCCTACGAGCAGTACTTC. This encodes CASSLLGGRNSYEQYF.

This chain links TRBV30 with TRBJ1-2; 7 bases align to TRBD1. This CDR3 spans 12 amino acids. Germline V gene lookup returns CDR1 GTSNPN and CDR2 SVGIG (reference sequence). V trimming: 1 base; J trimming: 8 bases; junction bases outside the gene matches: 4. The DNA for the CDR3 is TGTGCCTGGAGTGCGCTGACAGGGGGCTACACCTTC. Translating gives CAWSALTGGYTF.

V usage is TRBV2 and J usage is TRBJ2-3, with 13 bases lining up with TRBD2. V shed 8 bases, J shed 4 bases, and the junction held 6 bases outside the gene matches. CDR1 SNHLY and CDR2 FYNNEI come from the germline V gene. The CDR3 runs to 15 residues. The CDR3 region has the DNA TGTGCCAGCTCTGGACTAGCGGGAGTTTCAGATACGCAGTATTTT. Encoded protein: CASSGLAGVSDTQYF.

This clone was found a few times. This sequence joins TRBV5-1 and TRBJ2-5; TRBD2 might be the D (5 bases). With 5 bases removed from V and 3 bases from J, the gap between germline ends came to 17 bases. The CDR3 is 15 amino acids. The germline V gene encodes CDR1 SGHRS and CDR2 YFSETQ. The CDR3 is CASSIVPGREETQYF. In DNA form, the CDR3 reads TGCGCCAGCAGTATCGTCCCGGGAAGGGAAGAGACCCAGTACTTC.

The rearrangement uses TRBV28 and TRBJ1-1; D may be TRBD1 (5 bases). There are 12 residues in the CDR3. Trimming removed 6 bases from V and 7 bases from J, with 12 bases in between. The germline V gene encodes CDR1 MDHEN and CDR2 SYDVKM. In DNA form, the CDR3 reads TGTGCCAGCAGGGAATCAGGGATTGAAGCTTTCTTT. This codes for CASRESGIEAFF. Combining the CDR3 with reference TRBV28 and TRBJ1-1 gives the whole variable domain DVKVTQSSRYLVKRTGEKVFLECVQDMDHENMFWYRQDPGLGLRLIYFSYDVKMKEKGDIPEGYSVSREKKERFSLILESASTNQTSMYLCASRESGIEAFFGQGTRLTVV.